Presented here are 5 T cell receptor beta chains from one specimen sequenced in a study of spatial heterogeneity in lung cancer. TCRdb re-derived calls from the 5' RACE reads in MiXCR, one entry per CDR3 protein. The data show around 26,000 distinct CDR3 sequences, 6.5% to 8% seen once. Time point described: sample taken at primary tumor resection. Sample: PBMCs, taken at surgery. These receptors all stem from a male donor with early-stage non-small cell lung cancer.

This clonotype was counted many times. The gene calls are TRBV7-7 and TRBJ2-7; D remains unclear. The germline V and J ends were trimmed by 1 base and 4 bases, with 8 bases remaining between them. This CDR3 has 13 residues. Germline CDR1 is SSHAT and CDR2 is FNYEAQ (reference sequence). The CDR3: CASSLGPEYEQYF. The CDR3, as DNA: TGTGCCAGCAGCTTAGGTCCGGAATACGAGCAGTACTTC.

This clonotype was found a few times. The V gene is TRBV28, the J gene TRBJ1-1, with D possibly matching TRBD1 (6 bases). V was pared by 6 bases and J by 4 bases, with 18 bases between. The germline CDR1 and CDR2 sequences are MDHEN and SYDVKM. The CDR3 runs to 15 residues. Written as DNA, the CDR3 is TGTGCCAGCAGCCCAGGGGATTCGCGCGGCACTGAAGCTTTCTTT. Amino acid sequence: CASSPGDSRGTEAFF.

The sample holds a few counts of this clonotype. This sequence joins TRBV7-9 and TRBJ2-7; D not resolved. CDR3 length: 13 amino acids. The germline V gene has CDR1 SEHNR and CDR2 FQNEAQ (reference sequence). The germline V and J ends were trimmed by 6 bases and 3 bases, with 12 bases remaining between them. CDR3 coding DNA: TGTGCCAGCAGTTTCGGGTCTTACTACGAGCAGTACTTC. This encodes CASSFGSYYEQYF.

This clonotype was found many times. The chain carries TRBV28 and TRBJ1-2; weak D call: TRBD1 (5 bases). With 6 bases removed from V and 8 bases from J, the gap between germline ends came to 13 bases. The germline V gene has CDR1 MDHEN and CDR2 SYDVKM. The CDR3 covers 12 residues. CDR3 amino acids: CASSRHGGGYTF. CDR3 DNA: TGTGCCAGCAGCCGCCATGGGGGGGGCTACACCTTC.

A note on this clonotype: A much larger clonotype is one base distant, so this may be a read error. V gene TRBV5-1 combines with J gene TRBJ2-5, with TRBD2 matching over 8 bases. The CDR3 spans 15 residues. The germline V gene encodes CDR1 SGHRS and CDR2 YFSETQ. CDR3 residues: CASSKISGGKETQNF. In DNA form, the CDR3 reads TGCGCCAGCAGCAAAATAAGCGGGGGAAAGGAGACCCAGAACTTC. The full variable domain, completed using reference TRBV5-1 and TRBJ2-5, is KAGVTQTPRYLIKTRGQQVTLSCSPISGHRSVSWYQQTPGQGLQFLFEYFSETQRNKGNFPGRFSGRQFSNSRSEMNVSTLELGDSALYLCASSKISGGKETQNFGPGTRLLVL.